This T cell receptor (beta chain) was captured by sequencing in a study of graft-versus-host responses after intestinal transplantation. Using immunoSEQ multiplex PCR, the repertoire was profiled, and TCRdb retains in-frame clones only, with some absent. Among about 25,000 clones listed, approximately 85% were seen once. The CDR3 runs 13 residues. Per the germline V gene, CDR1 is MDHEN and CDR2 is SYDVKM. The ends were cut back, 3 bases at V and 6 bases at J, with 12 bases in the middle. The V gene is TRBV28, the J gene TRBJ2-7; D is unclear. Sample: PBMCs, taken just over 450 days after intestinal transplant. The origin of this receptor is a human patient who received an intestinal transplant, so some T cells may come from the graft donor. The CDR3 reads CASSFGGGSEQYF. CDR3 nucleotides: TGTGCCAGCAGTTTCGGCGGCGGCAGCGAGCAGTACTTC. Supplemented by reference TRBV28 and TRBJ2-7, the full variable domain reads DVKVTQSSRYLVKRTGEKVFLECVQDMDHENMFWYRQDPGLGLRLIYFSYDVKMKEKGDIPEGYSVSREKKERFSLILESASTNQTSMYLCASSFGGGSEQYFGPGTRLTVT.